This T cell receptor (beta chain) appears in the sequencing data of a study of OX40 agonist ivuxolimab in advanced cancers. The repertoire was sequenced with immunoSEQ multiplex PCR; TCRdb's copy has only in-frame clones and lacks some. The sample has 50,000 to 70,000 clones, under 95% seen once. CDR3 size: 13 residues. Deletions cut 6 bases from V and 8 bases from J, with 14 bases between. The V gene's germline CDR1 is SNHLY and CDR2 FYNNEI. The chain recombines TRBV2 with TRBJ1-3; a weak D match, TRBD1 (5 bases). The starting material was CD4+ or CD8+ T cells sorted from blood, obtained in a trial of the OX40 agonist ivuxolimab. This receptor was identified in an adult with an advanced solid tumor such as melanoma, head and neck, liver or kidney cancer. The CDR3 coding sequence is TGTGCCAGCAGGAGGGAAGGGACGGACACCATATATTTT. This codes for CASRREGTDTIYF.